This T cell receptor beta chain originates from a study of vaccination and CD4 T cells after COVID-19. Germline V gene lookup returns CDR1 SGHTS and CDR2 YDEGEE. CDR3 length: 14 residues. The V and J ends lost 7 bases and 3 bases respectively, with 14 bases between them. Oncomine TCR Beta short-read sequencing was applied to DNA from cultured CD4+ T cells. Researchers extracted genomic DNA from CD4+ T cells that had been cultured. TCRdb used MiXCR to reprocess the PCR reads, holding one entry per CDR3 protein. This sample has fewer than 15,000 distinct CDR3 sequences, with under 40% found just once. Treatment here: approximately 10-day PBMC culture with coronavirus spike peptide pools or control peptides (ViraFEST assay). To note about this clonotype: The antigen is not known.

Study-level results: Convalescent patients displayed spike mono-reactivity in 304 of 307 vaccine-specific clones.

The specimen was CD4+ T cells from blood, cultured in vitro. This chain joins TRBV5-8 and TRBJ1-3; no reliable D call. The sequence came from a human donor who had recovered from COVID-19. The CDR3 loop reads CASSRTGLGNTIYF. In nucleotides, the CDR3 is TGTGCCAGCTCTAGGACGGGTCTTGGAAACACCATATATTTT. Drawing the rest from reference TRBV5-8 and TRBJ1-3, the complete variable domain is EAGVTQSPTHLIKTRGQQATLRCSPISGHTSVYWYQQALGLGLQFLLWYDEGEERNRGNFPPRFSGRQFPNYSSELNVNALELEDSALYLCASSRTGLGNTIYFGEGSWLTVV.